The following is a TCR beta chain sequence with its context. The antigen it binds to is not known. Base qualities are not recorded, but no much larger clone differs from it by a single base. RNA was extracted using the RNeasy kit, and roughly 0.5 to 1 ug of the RNA was reverse transcribed with random hexamers. TCR beta CDR3 regions were amplified with the immunoSEQ multiplex PCR assay covering 54 Vbeta and 13 Jbeta segments. PCR amplification bias was corrected by using a synthetic template baseline for primer optimization and computational correction. On the authors' methods: Only productive sequences were kept, with reads annotated to V, D and J genes according to IMGT and analyzed in immunoSEQ Analyzer. Clonality was calculated as one minus the Shannon entropy normalized by log2 of the number of productive unique sequences. For each patient and control, public and private clones were evaluated among the 100 most prevalent clones. Clones were defined as Susac-specific when absent from the healthy and MS cohorts, from approximately 1,100 published viral clones and from other ImmuneACCESS disease sequences. TCRdb's own reprocessing of the public reads used fastp at Q25 and MiXCR and kept productive beta chains. Entries that share a CDR3 protein sequence are merged under the most common genes and DNA. Here the V and J calls rest on TCRdb's processing, not on the authors' analysis. The sample records about 200,000 distinct CDR3 sequences, 90% to 95% of which are singletons. Less than 0.11% of the sample is in the top ten clones.

The data are from a study of CD8 T cells in Susac syndrome (dated by TCRdb to about 2019). Notes on the research overall: The study used repertoire sequencing to test whether antigen drove CD8+ T cell activation and differentiation in Susac syndrome. Overall study results and their limits: The number of individuals in the TCR sequencing and HLA analysis was acknowledged as relatively small.

Peripheral blood CD8+ and CD4+ T cells from healthy donors, Susac syndrome patients and multiple sclerosis patients were profiled by high-throughput TCR beta sequencing. The healthy donors served as controls matched for age and sex. Bulk CD8+ and CD4+ T cells were purified magnetically by negative isolation, whereas CD8+ TEMRA cells were enriched by FACS. Blood was drawn into EDTA tubes, processed within 24 hours, and PBMCs were isolated by density gradient centrifugation. PBMCs intended for TCR sequencing were frozen in liquid nitrogen and were later thawed in a 37 degrees C water bath. The sorted or isolated CD4+, CD8+ and CD8+ TEMRA cells reached a purity of at least 90%. The sequence came from a human donor in good health. Sequencing input: CD4+ T cells from PBMCs.

In nucleotides, the sequence is TGTGCCAGCAGCCAGGGGACCAATCAGCCCCAGCATTTT. Its product reads: CASSQGTNQPQHF. Recombination connected TRBV12-3 or TRBV12-4 to TRBJ1-5; D gene: possibly TRBD1, on 6 matching bases. At the junction V is shortened by 6 bases and J by 3 bases, with 9 bases in between. The CDR3 numbers 13 residues from cysteine through phenylalanine. Left in the record is the CDR3 DNA by itself, 39 bases read in frame from the first base.